Listed here are 20 T cell receptor beta chains from one sample, sequenced in a study of cytomegalovirus exposure and HLA in healthy donors. This PCR relied on a set of 60 Vbeta primers and 13 Jbeta primers. Using immunoSEQ multiplex PCR, the repertoire was profiled, and TCRdb retains in-frame clones only, with some absent. In the table there are roughly 180,000 clones, around four fifths of which are singletons. The sample was PBMCs. The receptors come from a man aged 30 to 39 in good health and CMV-seronegative.

This clone appeared once. The gene calls are TRBV5-1 and TRBJ2-7; TRBD1 agrees at 9 bases. The CDR3 loop spans 14 amino acids. The germline CDR1 and CDR2 sequences are SGHRS and YFSETQ. J was trimmed by 5 bases and V by 7 bases; bases with no gene match: 10. CDR3 amino acids: CASGPGQGPNEQYF. The DNA for the CDR3 is TGCGCCAGCGGCCCGGGACAGGGCCCCAACGAGCAGTACTTC.

The chain links TRBV28 to TRBJ2-7; 8 bases align to TRBD1. CDR3 length: 15 amino acids. V lost 3 bases, J lost 0 bases, and 4 bases stayed unmatched. CDR1 is MDHEN, CDR2 SYDVKM, per germline. The CDR3 region is CASSFGTGYSYEQYF. CDR3 coding DNA: TGTGCCAGCAGTTTCGGGACAGGATACTCCTACGAGCAGTACTTC.

The chain employs TRBV19 and TRBJ1-5; TRBD1 agrees at 8 bases. The CDR3 spans 18 residues. V was pared by 1 base and J by 0 bases, with 8 bases of the junction left unmatched. In germline, CDR1 is LNHDA, CDR2 SQIVND (reference sequence). The CDR3 DNA sequence: TGTGCCAGTAGTATAGGCCCGGGACAGGAGTATAGCAATCAGCCCCAGCATTTT. Its translation: CASSIGPGQEYSNQPQHF.

This chain's CDR3 is CASGALEQYF. The CDR3 nucleotides read TGTGCCAGTGGGGCTCTCGAGCAGTACTTC. This rearrangement joins TRBV6-6 to TRBJ2-7, with D tentatively TRBD1 (5 bases). The V and J ends lost 9 bases and 6 bases respectively, with 9 bases between them. The CDR3 spans 10 residues. Germline assignment: CDR1 MNHNY and CDR2 SVGAGI (reference sequence).

This chain uses TRBV19 with TRBJ2-2; 7 bases fit TRBD1. The V segment lost 7 bases and the J segment 4 bases; nucleotides outside the gene matches: 9. This CDR3 spans 15 amino acids. Germline V lookup: CDR1 LNHDA, CDR2 SQIVND (reference sequence). The CDR3 DNA is TGTGCCAGTACTCCACAGGGGTCTATCACCGGGGAGCTGTTTTTT. This translates into CASTPQGSITGELFF.

The rearrangement uses TRBV5-8 and TRBJ2-7; perhaps TRBD2 as D (6 bases). The V and J ends lost 2 bases and 5 bases respectively, with 14 bases between them. The germline gives CDR1 SGHTS, CDR2 YDEGEE. This CDR3 has 14 amino acids. CDR3 protein: CASSFGGTGDEQYF. Written as DNA, the CDR3 is TGTGCCAGCAGCTTCGGAGGGACGGGCGACGAGCAGTACTTC. Full variable domain (rest looked up from reference TRBV5-8 and TRBJ2-7): EAGVTQSPTHLIKTRGQQATLRCSPISGHTSVYWYQQALGLGLQFLLWYDEGEERNRGNFPPRFSGRQFPNYSSELNVNALELEDSALYLCASSFGGTGDEQYFGPGTRLTVT.

The chain employs TRBV19 and TRBJ1-6, with 8 nucleotides matching TRBD1. The CDR3 covers 16 residues. The ends lost 6 bases at V and 8 bases at J; junction bases unmatched: 12. CDR1 and CDR2 (germline): LNHDA, SQIVND (reference sequence). This chain's CDR3 is CASSSSDRAIYSPLHF. The DNA for the CDR3 is TGTGCCAGTAGCTCCTCGGACAGGGCCATATATTCACCCCTCCACTTT. Full variable domain (missing parts from reference TRBV19 and TRBJ1-6): DGGITQSPKYLFRKEGQNVTLSCEQNLNHDAMYWYRQDPGQGLRLIYYSQIVNDFQKGDIAEGYSVSREKKESFPLTVTSAQKNPTAFYLCASSSSDRAIYSPLHFGNGTRLTVT.

This sequence joins TRBV5-4 and TRBJ2-3; 15 bases align to TRBD2. The CDR3 runs to 16 residues. The germline CDR1 and CDR2 sequences are SGHNT and YYREEE (reference sequence). The ends lost 3 bases at V and 5 bases at J; junction bases unmatched: 4. This CDR3 is CASSWTSGGAVDTQYF. Written as DNA, the CDR3 is TGTGCCAGCAGCTGGACTAGCGGGGGGGCCGTAGATACGCAGTATTTT.

This chain joins TRBV10-3 and TRBJ2-1; D unclear. The CDR3 is 11 amino acids. The germline V gene encodes CDR1 ENHRY and CDR2 SYGVKD. Deletions cut 10 bases from V and 7 bases from J, with 11 bases between. CDR3 region: CATRLENEQFF. CDR3 coding DNA: TGTGCCACCAGGTTGGAGAATGAGCAGTTCTTC.

The chain has TRBV7-9 and TRBJ2-7, with D tentatively TRBD2 (6 bases). CDR1 SEHNR and CDR2 FQNEAQ come from the germline V gene (reference sequence). This CDR3 comprises 14 residues. Trimming took 2 bases from V and 2 from J, leaving 10 bases between them. CDR3 nucleotides: TGTGCCAGCAGCTTATTAGGGGAGGCCTACGAGCAGTACTTC. Translating gives CASSLLGEAYEQYF.

This chain connects TRBV27 to TRBJ2-3; the D is unclear. CDR3 size: 16 residues. Per the germline V gene, CDR1 is MNHEY and CDR2 is SMNVEV (reference sequence). Trimming removed 3 bases from V and 0 bases from J, with 13 bases in between. This CDR3 is CASSFDSHHSTDTQYF. In nucleotides, the CDR3 is TGTGCCAGCAGTTTCGACTCGCACCATAGCACAGATACGCAGTATTTT.

Of note for this clone: The sample has other DNA sequences that encode this CDR3 too. The chain carries TRBV18 and TRBJ1-5, with 7 bases fitting TRBD1. Germline CDR1 is KGHSH and CDR2 is LQKENI. This CDR3 is built from 14 residues. V shed 4 bases, J shed 2 bases, and the junction held 2 bases outside the gene matches. DNA for the CDR3: TGTGCCAGCTCACTCGGACAGGGCAATCAGCCCCAGCATTTT. Residues: CASSLGQGNQPQHF.

V usage is TRBV7-2 and J usage is TRBJ2-5; 7 positions agree with TRBD1. Per the germline V gene, CDR1 is SGHTA and CDR2 is FQGNSA. This CDR3 region has 15 residues. V gave up 2 bases and J gave up 4 bases; unmatched junction bases: 7. The CDR3 region is CASSLLARGTETQYF. Written as DNA, the CDR3 is TGTGCCAGCAGCTTATTGGCCAGGGGGACAGAGACCCAGTACTTC. The full variable domain, in which reference TRBV7-2 and TRBJ2-5 provide the parts outside the CDR3, is GAGVSQSPSNKVTEKGKDVELRCDPISGHTALYWYRQSLGQGLEFLIYFQGNSAPDKSGLPSDRFSAERTGGSVSTLTIQRTQQEDSAVYLCASSLLARGTETQYFGPGTRLLVL.

The table lists this clone with a count of one. The CDR3 bases are TGTGCCAGCAGCTTAGAGGGGACAGGTAATCAGCCCCAGCATTTT. It encodes CASSLEGTGNQPQHF. The chain has TRBV7-2 and TRBJ1-5, with TRBD1 matching 8 bases. The CDR3 sequence is 15 residues long. CDR1 is SGHTA and CDR2 is FQGNSA in the germline V gene. V gave up 1 base and J gave up 4 bases; unmatched junction bases: 3.

The chain combines TRBV19 with TRBJ1-2; 8 bases fit TRBD1. Germline trimming cut 4 bases from V and 4 bases from J; bases unmatched to any gene: 8. Per germline, CDR1 LNHDA and CDR2 SQIVND (reference sequence). The CDR3 covers 15 residues. The CDR3 bases are TGTGCCAGTAGTAACCTCAGGGGGCCCAGCTATGGCTACACCTTC. This translates into CASSNLRGPSYGYTF.

This clone was found a few times. The rearrangement joins TRBV18 to TRBJ2-5; 9 bases are shared with TRBD2. From germline, CDR1 is KGHSH and CDR2 LQKENI. This CDR3 comprises 15 residues. The V gene end was trimmed by 5 bases and the J gene end by 2 bases; junction bases not matched to a gene: 6. CDR3 amino acids: CASSVAGAHQETQYF. In DNA, the CDR3 is TGTGCCAGCTCAGTAGCGGGGGCCCATCAAGAGACCCAGTACTTC.

The V call is TRBV9, the J call TRBJ2-1; TRBD2 matches at 9 bases. J gave up 7 bases and V 4 bases, and 9 bases lay outside the gene matches. The germline gives CDR1 SGDLS, CDR2 YYNGEE. The CDR3 totals 15 residues. The CDR3 sequence is CASSLLAGVINEQFF. CDR3 DNA sequence: TGTGCCAGCAGCTTATTAGCGGGAGTGATAAATGAGCAGTTCTTC.

This clone was seen a few times. The chain uses TRBV4-1 and TRBJ1-5; possibly TRBD1 for D (5 bases). From germline, CDR1 is MGHRA and CDR2 YSYEKL. This CDR3 comprises 15 residues. V was clipped by 0 bases and J by 0 bases, with 6 bases between them. The CDR3 sequence is CASSQEGHSNQPQHF. For the CDR3, the DNA is TGCGCCAGCAGCCAAGAGGGGCATAGCAATCAGCCCCAGCATTTT.

The rearrangement uses TRBV10-3 and TRBJ2-3, with 8 bases matching TRBD2. This CDR3 spans 16 amino acids. The trim removed 7 bases at V and 4 bases at J, leaving 13 bases unmatched. The V gene's germline CDR1 is ENHRY and CDR2 SYGVKD. CDR3 residues: CAITDLSGVGADTQYF. CDR3 nucleotide sequence: TGTGCCATCACCGACCTTAGCGGGGTGGGGGCAGATACGCAGTATTTT.

J is TRBJ2-7 and V is TRBV23-1; D is unclear. Being an ORF, TRBV23-1 has a function that is uncertain. The ends were cut back, 2 bases at V and 3 bases at J, with 11 bases in the middle. The CDR3 spans 14 residues. The CDR3 DNA is TGCGCCAGCAGTCAAGAATCAGTCCGCTACGAGCAGTACTTC. It encodes CASSQESVRYEQYF.